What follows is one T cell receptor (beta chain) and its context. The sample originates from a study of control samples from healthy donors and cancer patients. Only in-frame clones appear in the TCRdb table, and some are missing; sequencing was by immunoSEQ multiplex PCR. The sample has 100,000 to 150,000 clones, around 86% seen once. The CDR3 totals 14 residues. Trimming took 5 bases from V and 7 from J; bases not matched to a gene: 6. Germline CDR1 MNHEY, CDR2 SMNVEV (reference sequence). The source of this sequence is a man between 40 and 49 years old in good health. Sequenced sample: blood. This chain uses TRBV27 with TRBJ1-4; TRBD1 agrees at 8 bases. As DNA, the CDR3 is TGTGCCAGCAGTCCTGGGACAGGTGGTGAAAAACTGTTTTTT. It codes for CASSPGTGGEKLFF.